The sequence of this T cell receptor (beta chain) was determined in a study of shared clonotypes between healthy human individuals. As for the study in general: The donor pool was made up of a couple of women and a few men aged 18 to 49. Broader study findings: The authors expected sequencing depth to affect clonotype sharing among donors. Represented genetic and exposure-history diversity was restricted by having few donors.

Trimming removed 6 bases from V and 6 bases from J; junction bases left unmatched: 12. This CDR3 is built from 16 residues. Germline V lookup: CDR1 SGHTA, CDR2 FQGTGA. Comment on this clone: The antigen remains undetermined.

On ten immunoSEQ deep assay plates, unsorted PBMC DNA was sequenced. Assay used: immunoSEQ multiplex PCR; TCRdb lists only in-frame clones, some missing. This sample carries fewer than 650,000 clones, roughly 72% of them seen once, and the ten largest clones take 12%. Sequencing was carried out using PBMCs. The V call is TRBV7-3, the J call TRBJ2-3, with 10 bases identical to TRBD2. This TCR was sampled from a middle-aged woman in good health. Some clones in this sample may be carry-over from other donors' samples. CDR3 DNA sequence: TGTGCCAGCAGTCCCGCCCTAGCGGGGGCATCGGATACGCAGTATTTT. This codes for CASSPALAGASDTQYF.